One sample yielded the 14 T cell receptor beta chains listed below, sequenced in a study of radiotherapy plus CTLA-4 blockade in lung cancer (dated by TCRdb to 2016 to 2019). Libraries were made using the immunoSEQ multiplex PCR assay. Imported from immuneACCESS, the table was reduced by TCRdb to in-frame sequences with V and J called. These copies leave out some clones; in studies compared against another copy, an unresolved V gene accounts for under half, and the cause of the remainder is not known. The sample includes roughly 59,000 clones, with 72% observed a single time. The ten top clones hold about 8.3% of the sample. Material: peripheral blood, obtained from a patient treated with radiotherapy plus ipilimumab. The receptor source for this set is a human donor with non-small cell lung cancer whose response to radiotherapy plus ipilimumab could not be evaluated.

This sequence joins TRBV30 and TRBJ2-2; the match to TRBD2 covers 11 bases. Germline trimming cut 3 bases from V and 6 bases from J; bases unmatched to any gene: 12. CDR1 is GTSNPN and CDR2 is SVGIG in the germline V gene (reference sequence). This CDR3 has 17 amino acids. Here the CDR3 reads CAWRLAGVFFGAGELFF. As DNA, the CDR3 is TGTGCCTGGAGACTAGCGGGAGTCTTTTTTGGAGCCGGGGAGCTGTTTTTT.

The rearrangement joins TRBV27 to TRBJ2-3; no reliable D call. Trimming removed 5 bases from V and 2 bases from J, with 14 bases in between. Germline V gene data show CDR1 as MNHEY and CDR2 as SMNVEV (reference sequence). This CDR3 comprises 15 residues. The CDR3 DNA reads TGTGCCAGCAGTCCTCGATGGCCTTACACAGATACGCAGTATTTT. It specifies CASSPRWPYTDTQYF.

The V call is TRBV4-3, the J call TRBJ2-3, with TRBD2 as a possible D gene (6 bases). The length of the CDR3 is 12 residues. The germline V gene has CDR1 LGHNA and CDR2 YSLEER. V was clipped by 1 base and J by 8 bases, with 7 bases between them. The CDR3 nucleotides are TGCGCCAGCAGCCAAGGGCGGGGTACGCAGTATTTT. Translating it yields CASSQGRGTQYF.

For the CDR3, the DNA is TGTGCCAGCAGCACTAGCGGGAGGGATACGCAGTATTTT. This translates into CASSTSGRDTQYF. V and J are TRBV2 and TRBJ2-3; 12 positions agree with TRBD2. The CDR3 spans 13 residues. Germline trimming cut 6 bases from V and 6 bases from J; bases unmatched to any gene: 1. CDR1 and CDR2 (germline): SNHLY, FYNNEI. Full variable domain (remainder filled in from reference TRBV2 and TRBJ2-3): EPEVTQTPSHQVTQMGQEVILRCVPISNHLYFYWYRQILGQKVEFLVSFYNNEISEKSEIFDDQFSVERPDGSNFTLKIRSTKLEDSAMYFCASSTSGRDTQYFGPGTRLTVL.

The sample holds a few counts of this clone. V is TRBV6-5 and J is TRBJ1-1; D call uncertain. V was cut by 8 bases and J by 5 bases, with 12 bases left in between. CDR1 is MNHEY and CDR2 is SVGAGI in the germline V gene. This CDR3 comprises 12 residues. The CDR3 here is CASLNQRTEAFF. CDR3 nucleotides: TGTGCCAGCTTGAATCAGAGGACTGAAGCTTTCTTT.

This clone has only a few counts. The chain has TRBV6-5 and TRBJ2-6; no firm D call. Trimming removed 1 base from V and 1 base from J, with 5 bases in between. This CDR3 spans 15 amino acids. Germline V CDR1 and CDR2: MNHEY, SVGAGI. CDR3: CASSYLSSGANVLTF. In DNA form, the CDR3 reads TGTGCCAGCAGTTACTTGTCTTCTGGGGCCAACGTCCTGACTTTC.

This chain uses TRBV5-1 with TRBJ2-1; TRBD2 matches 8 bases. With 4 bases clipped from V and 6 bases from J, the junction kept 9 bases outside the gene matches. This CDR3 is 15 amino acids long. Germline V gene sequence: CDR1 SGHRS, CDR2 YFSETQ. CDR3 residues: CASSHGTSLINEQFF. CDR3 nucleotide sequence: TGCGCCAGCAGCCATGGGACTAGTCTGATCAATGAGCAGTTCTTC.

V gene TRBV4-1 combines with J gene TRBJ2-5; 10 bases line up with TRBD1. The CDR3 covers 15 residues. J lost 3 bases, V lost 4 bases, and 5 bases had no gene match. Germline assignment: CDR1 MGHRA and CDR2 YSYEKL. The CDR3 sequence is CASSPTGGREETQYF. CDR3 coding DNA: TGCGCCAGCAGCCCGACAGGGGGCAGGGAAGAGACCCAGTACTTC.

The chain carries TRBV6-1 and TRBJ1-2; D remains ambiguous. Germline CDR1 MNHNS, CDR2 SASEGT. V was trimmed by 6 bases and J by 6 bases, leaving 14 bases between them. The CDR3 runs 13 residues. As DNA, the CDR3 is TGTGCCAGCAGGCTGAGTCCTGAGCATGGCTACACCTTC. As protein: CASRLSPEHGYTF.

The rearrangement uses TRBV27 and TRBJ1-5; D is possibly TRBD1 (6 bases). The CDR3 sequence is 20 residues long. The V gene's germline CDR1 is MNHEY and CDR2 SMNVEV (reference sequence). With 2 bases removed from V and 0 bases from J, the gap between germline ends came to 23 bases. CDR3 sequence: CASSLRGWGNRVNSNQPQHF. CDR3 sequence (DNA): TGTGCCAGCAGTTTAAGAGGCTGGGGGAACAGGGTGAATAGCAATCAGCCCCAGCATTTT.

The chain is built from TRBV19 and TRBJ2-7; 7 nucleotides line up with TRBD1. After removal of 8 bases from V and 2 bases from J, the junction contained 3 bases not matched to a gene. The CDR3 extends over 12 amino acids. Germline V gene sequence: CDR1 LNHDA, CDR2 SQIVND (reference sequence). As DNA, the CDR3 is TGTGCCAGTCGGGACAGTACCTACGAGCAGTACTTC. Its translation is CASRDSTYEQYF.

The chain couples TRBV27 to TRBJ2-1; D is perhaps TRBD2 (5 bases). The length of the CDR3 is 15 residues. Trimming left V 5 bases short and J 5 bases short, with 16 bases between. Germline CDR1 and CDR2: MNHEY and SMNVEV (reference sequence). This CDR3 is CASSEGFGQDNEQFF. Here the CDR3 DNA reads TGTGCCAGCAGTGAGGGTTTTGGGCAGGACAATGAGCAGTTCTTC.

The chain couples TRBV4-1 to TRBJ1-5, with 8 bases fitting TRBD1. CDR3 length equals 15 residues. CDR1 MGHRA and CDR2 YSYEKL come from the germline V gene. After removal of 3 bases from V and 4 bases from J, the junction contained 5 bases not matched to a gene. The CDR3 sequence is CASSHPDRENQPQHF. DNA of the CDR3: TGCGCCAGCAGCCACCCGGACAGGGAAAATCAGCCCCAGCATTTT.

The chain carries TRBV5-1 and TRBJ1-5; 7 bases are shared with TRBD1. Germline V gives CDR1 SGHRS, CDR2 YFSETQ. CDR3 length: 14 residues. V was pared by 3 bases and J by 2 bases, with 2 bases of the junction left unmatched. The CDR3 here is CASSSTGGNQPQHF. The DNA for the CDR3 is TGCGCCAGCAGCTCCACAGGGGGCAATCAGCCCCAGCATTTT.